What follows are 31 T cell receptor beta chains derived from one specimen sequenced in a study of cytomegalovirus exposure and HLA in healthy donors. The PCR was carried out with 60 Vbeta primers and 13 Jbeta primers. Here immunoSEQ multiplex PCR was the method, and the copy in TCRdb shows in-frame clones only, minus some. Among around 99,000 clones listed, around 73% were seen once. Sequenced sample: PBMCs. The origin of the receptors is a man aged 35 to 55 in good health and CMV-seronegative.

This clone was seen just once. V and J are TRBV5-5 and TRBJ1-4; D is undetermined. The ends were cut back, 0 bases at V and 4 bases at J, with 10 bases in the middle. The CDR3 consists of 15 residues. Looked up from germline, CDR1 is SGHKS and CDR2 is YYEKEE (reference sequence). In nucleotides, the CDR3 is TGTGCCAGCAGCTTGGTCCCGGCGGTTAATGAAAAACTGTTTTTT. Its translation is CASSLVPAVNEKLFF. The full variable domain, its missing parts supplied by reference TRBV5-5 and TRBJ1-4, is DAGVTQSPTHLIKTRGQQVTLRCSPISGHKSVSWYQQVLGQGPQFIFQYYEKEERGRGNFPDRFSARQFPNYSSELNVNALLLGDSALYLCASSLVPAVNEKLFFGSGTQLSVL.

The gene calls are TRBV27 and TRBJ2-7; D not resolved. The CDR3 length is 14 residues. CDR1 and CDR2 from the germline V gene are MNHEY and SMNVEV (reference sequence). Between the trimmed V and J ends, which lost 7 bases and 5 bases, there was a span of 18 bases. The CDR3 sequence: CASKLNPITDEQYF. In DNA form, the CDR3 reads TGTGCCAGCAAGCTAAACCCCATCACCGACGAGCAGTACTTC.

The rearrangement links TRBV7-2 to TRBJ2-7, with D perhaps matching TRBD1 (5 bases). CDR3 length: 13 amino acids. Germline CDR1 is SGHTA and CDR2 is FQGNSA. Trimming removed 2 bases from V and 6 bases from J, with 11 bases in between. The CDR3 region is CASSLPRAGEQYF. CDR3 coding DNA: TGTGCCAGCAGCTTACCCAGGGCAGGCGAGCAGTACTTC. Based on the CDR3 plus reference TRBV7-2 and TRBJ2-7, the full variable domain is GAGVSQSPSNKVTEKGKDVELRCDPISGHTALYWYRQSLGQGLEFLIYFQGNSAPDKSGLPSDRFSAERTGGSVSTLTIQRTQQEDSAVYLCASSLPRAGEQYFGPGTRLTVT.

Only one count was recorded for this clone. This chain connects TRBV7-3 to TRBJ2-1; 9 bases fit TRBD2. CDR3 size: 17 residues. Germline assignment: CDR1 SGHTA and CDR2 FQGTGA. V lost 2 bases, J lost 0 bases, and 5 bases stayed unmatched. CDR3 amino acids: CASSLDSGGLSYNEQFF. The CDR3 coding sequence is TGTGCCAGCAGCTTAGATAGCGGGGGCCTCTCCTACAATGAGCAGTTCTTC.

On this clone itself: At one end the junction does not follow the germline gene, possibly because of a read error. CDR3 amino acids: CATGRGRWGNQPQHF. The DNA for the CDR3 is TGTGCCACCGGCAGGGGGCGCTGGGGCAATCAGCCCCAGCATTTT. The chain carries TRBV15 and TRBJ1-5; 8 nucleotides agree with TRBD1. The CDR3 length is 15 residues. Per germline, CDR1 LNHNV and CDR2 YYDKDF (reference sequence). Drawing the rest from reference TRBV15 and TRBJ1-5, the complete variable domain is DAMVIQNPRYQVTQFGKPVTLSCSQTLNHNVMYWYQQKSSQAPKLLFHYYDKDFNNEADTPDNFQSRRPNTSFCFLDIRSPGLGDTAMYLCATGRGRWGNQPQHFGDGTRLSIL.

The V gene is TRBV27, the J gene TRBJ1-5, with D possibly matching TRBD1 (5 bases). V lost 8 bases and J lost 7, with 9 bases in between. The V gene's germline CDR1 is MNHEY and CDR2 SMNVEV (reference sequence). This CDR3 region has 11 residues. CDR3 sequence: CASQGPQPQHF. The CDR3 DNA reads TGTGCCAGCCAGGGTCCCCAGCCCCAGCATTTT.

The chain links TRBV19 to TRBJ1-1, with D hard to call. Trimming removed 3 bases from V and 0 bases from J, with 5 bases in between. The CDR3 consists of 13 residues. Germline assignment: CDR1 LNHDA and CDR2 SQIVND (reference sequence). CDR3 sequence: CASSIYLNTEAFF. In nucleotides, the CDR3 is TGTGCCAGTAGTATCTATCTGAACACTGAAGCTTTCTTT.

The chain combines TRBV5-1 with TRBJ2-7; weak D call: TRBD1 (5 bases). There are 13 residues in the CDR3. V lost 8 bases, J lost 3 bases, and 15 bases lay in between. CDR1 and CDR2 from the germline V gene are SGHRS and YFSETQ. The CDR3 reads CARSDSLFYEQYF. CDR3 DNA sequence: TGCGCCAGAAGTGACAGCCTTTTCTACGAGCAGTACTTC.

The chain joins TRBV2 to TRBJ2-7, with TRBD2 matching over 8 bases. The V gene end was trimmed by 1 base and the J gene end by 3 bases; junction bases not matched to a gene: 5. The CDR3 is 15 residues long. The germline V gene has CDR1 SNHLY and CDR2 FYNNEI. The CDR3 region has the DNA TGTGCCAGCAGTGAAGGTGACGGGGGGGTCTACGAGCAGTACTTC. Its translation: CASSEGDGGVYEQYF.

This rearrangement joins TRBV5-1 to TRBJ1-2, with D hard to call. CDR1 and CDR2 (germline): SGHRS, YFSETQ. The CDR3 contains 14 residues. Trimming cost V 3 bases and J 4 bases, with 13 bases left between them. The CDR3 sequence: CASSSLTESYGYTF. CDR3 sequence (DNA): TGCGCCAGCAGCTCGTTGACTGAGTCCTATGGCTACACCTTC.

V is TRBV6-4 and J is TRBJ1-2; 8 bases are shared with TRBD1. The CDR3 is 14 amino acids. V shed 2 bases and J 7 bases; nucleotides not matched to a gene: 6. Per germline, CDR1 MRHNA and CDR2 SNTAGT. The CDR3 loop is CASSDTDRGRGYTF. CDR3 coding DNA: TGTGCCAGCAGTGACACCGACAGGGGTCGTGGCTACACCTTC.

The J gene is TRBJ2-5, the V gene TRBV4-2; 8 nucleotides align to TRBD2. From germline, CDR1 is LGHNA and CDR2 YNFKEQ. The trim removed 1 base at V and 1 base at J, leaving 11 bases unmatched. This CDR3 spans 18 amino acids. CDR3 loop: CASSQVPGAGGFQETQYF. As DNA, the CDR3 is TGTGCCAGCAGCCAAGTACCTGGGGCGGGGGGCTTCCAAGAGACCCAGTACTTC.

The chain employs TRBV4-1 and TRBJ2-3; 7 bases line up with TRBD1. The CDR3 consists of 17 residues. The V gene end was trimmed by 0 bases and the J gene end by 4 bases; junction bases not matched to a gene: 10. From germline, CDR1 is MGHRA and CDR2 YSYEKL. CDR3 protein: CASSQESGTAKADTQYF. The CDR3 nucleotides are TGCGCCAGCAGCCAAGAGTCGGGGACAGCCAAGGCAGATACGCAGTATTTT.

The V and J genes are TRBV19 and TRBJ1-1, with D possibly TRBD1 on 5 matching bases. CDR3 length equals 13 residues. V was pared by 6 bases and J by 4 bases, with 12 bases between. Germline CDR1 reads LNHDA; CDR2 reads SQIVND (reference sequence). The DNA of the CDR3 is TGTGCCAGTAGGCGGGGCACGGGCACTGAAGCTTTCTTT. Its translation is CASRRGTGTEAFF. Combining the CDR3 with reference TRBV19 and TRBJ1-1 gives the whole variable domain DGGITQSPKYLFRKEGQNVTLSCEQNLNHDAMYWYRQDPGQGLRLIYYSQIVNDFQKGDIAEGYSVSREKKESFPLTVTSAQKNPTAFYLCASRRGTGTEAFFGQGTRLTVV.

The V gene is TRBV20-1, the J gene TRBJ1-1; 7 bases line up with TRBD1. This CDR3 has 11 amino acids. The junction had 2 bases not matched to a gene; V was cut back by 4 bases and J by 6 bases. Germline-derived CDR1 and CDR2 are DFQATT and SNEGSKA (reference sequence). The CDR3 DNA follows: TGCAGTGCTAACAGGGGCGCTGAAGCTTTCTTT. It specifies CSANRGAEAFF.

This chain links TRBV25-1 with TRBJ1-3; D is uncertain. Germline V gene lookup returns CDR1 MGHDK and CDR2 SYGVNS. V was cut by 10 bases and J by 4 bases, with 11 bases left in between. The CDR3 runs 12 residues. The CDR3 loop is CATSGLGNTIYF. CDR3 DNA: TGTGCCACCTCCGGGTTAGGAAACACCATATATTTT.

The chain recombines TRBV27 with TRBJ2-5, with TRBD1 matching over 7 bases. The V gene's germline CDR1 is MNHEY and CDR2 SMNVEV (reference sequence). V lost 5 bases to trimming and J lost 5 bases; unmatched junction nucleotides: 11. The CDR3 covers 15 residues. CDR3 sequence reads: CASSPGTAPMETQYF. The CDR3 bases are TGTGCCAGCAGTCCAGGGACAGCCCCCATGGAGACCCAGTACTTC.

In regard to this clone: One end of the junction is discordant with germline, which a read error may explain. The chain joins TRBV7-2 to TRBJ2-5; D is possibly TRBD1 (6 bases). The length of the CDR3 is 13 residues. Germline CDR1 and CDR2: SGHTA and FQGNSA. CDR3 nucleotides: TGTGCCAGCAGCTTAAACAGGGAAAAGACCCAGCACTTC. It yields the protein CASSLNREKTQHF.

J is TRBJ2-7 and V is TRBV15; D is unresolved. The germline V and J ends were trimmed by 0 bases and 2 bases, with 11 bases remaining between them. Germline-derived CDR1 and CDR2 are LNHNV and YYDKDF (reference sequence). The CDR3 covers 15 residues. The CDR3, as DNA: TGTGCCACCAGCAGAGACCCCCGCGAACCCTACGAGCAGTACTTC. The encoded protein is CATSRDPREPYEQYF.

The chain couples TRBV5-4 to TRBJ2-5; the match to TRBD1 covers 11 bases. Trimming cost V 1 base and J 5 bases; bases outside gene matches: 4. Germline loops: CDR1 SGHNT, CDR2 YYREEE (reference sequence). This CDR3 comprises 15 residues. CDR3 sequence reads: CASSLWTGGLETQYF. The CDR3 DNA reads as TGTGCCAGCAGCTTGTGGACAGGGGGCCTTGAGACCCAGTACTTC.

As for this clone: The sample contains more than one DNA sequence encoding this CDR3. The chain employs TRBV29-1 and TRBJ2-7, with D maybe TRBD1 (5 bases). This CDR3 spans 12 amino acids. Trimming shortened V by 3 bases and J by 1 base, and 7 bases separated the two germline ends. From germline, CDR1 is SQVTM and CDR2 ANQGSEA. CDR3 loop: CSVEQGSYEQYF. CDR3 in DNA: TGCAGCGTTGAGCAGGGATCCTACGAGCAGTACTTC.

The rearrangement joins TRBV7-3 to TRBJ2-7, with TRBD2 matching over 7 bases. The CDR3 totals 15 residues. J was trimmed by 0 bases and V by 3 bases; bases with no gene match: 5. Per the germline V gene, CDR1 is SGHTA and CDR2 is FQGTGA. CDR3 sequence reads: CASSLGGGSSYEQYF. Here the CDR3 DNA reads TGTGCCAGCAGCTTGGGCGGGGGAAGCTCCTACGAGCAGTACTTC.

V is TRBV4-2 and J is TRBJ1-1, with D tentatively TRBD1 (5 bases). The CDR3 consists of 15 residues. The germline V and J ends were trimmed by 4 bases and 1 base, with 13 bases remaining between them. Germline CDR1 LGHNA, CDR2 YNFKEQ. CDR3 nucleotide sequence: TGTGCCAGCAGCCGCCTGGAGACAGAGAACACTGAAGCTTTCTTT. This gives the protein CASSRLETENTEAFF.

This chain connects TRBV6-1 to TRBJ1-6, with 7 bases identical to TRBD1. V was clipped by 5 bases and J by 5 bases; unmatched bases: 6. Germline V gives CDR1 MNHNS, CDR2 SASEGT. The CDR3 contains 15 residues. The CDR3 DNA sequence: TGTGCCAGCAGTTCGACAGGGCCAAATAATTCACCCCTCCACTTT. It specifies CASSSTGPNNSPLHF.

This clone was recorded a few times. The chain uses TRBV6-5 and TRBJ1-2, with D perhaps TRBD1 (6 bases). Germline values: CDR1 MNHEY, CDR2 SVGAGI. V lost 6 bases and J lost 5, with 13 bases in between. CDR3 length: 13 residues. CDR3 amino acids: CASSARDKYGYTF. DNA for the CDR3: TGTGCCAGCAGCGCCCGGGACAAGTATGGCTACACCTTC.

The table lists this clone with a count of one. CDR3 loop: CASSLVPVGGYQPQHF. CDR3 bases: TGTGCCAGCAGCTTAGTCCCGGTGGGGGGGTATCAGCCCCAGCATTTT. The rearrangement links TRBV7-8 to TRBJ1-5, with a tentative D call TRBD1 (5 bases). V was pared by 1 base and J by 5 bases, with 15 bases between. Per the germline V gene, CDR1 is SGHVS and CDR2 is FQNEAQ. The CDR3 is made up of 16 amino acids. Using reference TRBV7-8 and TRBJ1-5 for the parts outside the CDR3, the full variable domain is GAGVSQSPRYKVAKRGQDVALRCDPISGHVSLFWYQQALGQGPEFLTYFQNEAQLDKSGLPSDRFFAERPEGSVSTLKIQRTQQEDSAVYLCASSLVPVGGYQPQHFGDGTRLSIL.

The chain links TRBV9 to TRBJ2-1, with 8 bases identical to TRBD2. CDR1 SGDLS and CDR2 YYNGEE come from the germline V gene. Trimming cost V 4 bases and J 8 bases; bases outside gene matches: 14. The CDR3 totals 16 residues. The CDR3 is CASSLQPGLGGDEQFF. CDR3 nucleotide sequence: TGTGCCAGCAGCCTCCAACCGGGACTAGGGGGGGATGAGCAGTTCTTC.

The rearrangement links TRBV5-1 to TRBJ2-5, with 11 bases that match TRBD2. V lost 4 bases, J lost 3 bases, and 5 bases stayed unmatched. The CDR3 is 15 residues long. The germline V gene has CDR1 SGHRS and CDR2 YFSETQ. The CDR3 region is CASSQGLAEKETQYF. CDR3 sequence (DNA): TGCGCCAGCAGCCAGGGACTAGCGGAAAAAGAGACCCAGTACTTC.

This chain links TRBV9 with TRBJ1-5; no definite D call. CDR3 length: 13 amino acids. The V end was cut by 0 bases, the J end by 6 bases, with 7 bases between. Germline lookup yields CDR1 SGDLS and CDR2 YYNGEE. The CDR3 DNA sequence: TGTGCCAGCAGCGTAGATGTCGGTCAGCCCCAGCATTTT. Translation gives CASSVDVGQPQHF.

V is TRBV11-2 and J is TRBJ1-2; TRBD1 agrees at 9 bases. The CDR3 covers 14 residues. Trimming took 5 bases from V and 4 from J; bases not matched to a gene: 5. Germline lookup yields CDR1 SGHAT and CDR2 FQNNGV. DNA of the CDR3: TGTGCCAGCAGCACGTCACAGGGGGCCTATGGCTACACCTTC. This gives the protein CASSTSQGAYGYTF.

This sequence joins TRBV9 and TRBJ2-3, with D perhaps matching TRBD2 (6 bases). The CDR3 contains 17 residues. Between the trimmed V and J ends, which lost 4 bases and 1 base, there was a span of 19 bases. In germline, CDR1 is SGDLS, CDR2 YYNGEE. The CDR3 here is CASSKYLDSGGTDTQYF. The DNA of the CDR3 is TGTGCCAGCAGCAAATATCTGGATAGCGGAGGCACAGATACGCAGTATTTT.